The clone carrying this T cell receptor (beta chain) appeared a single time. This record comes from a study of T cell changes during pregnancy in multiple sclerosis. TCRdb's table, derived via immunoSEQ multiplex PCR, lists solely in-frame clones and lacks some. This sample carries more than 30,000 clones, 85% to 95% of them seen once, and the ten largest clones take less than 1.5%. Looked up from germline, CDR1 is MNHEY and CDR2 is SVGAGI. Trimming removed 7 bases at V and 2 bases at J, with 14 bases between. This CDR3 contains 15 residues. The chain couples TRBV6-5 to TRBJ2-2; no clear D gene. Sequenced material: PBMCs (not recorded whether the cells were cultured). The receptor was derived from a female donor with multiple sclerosis, enrolled in a pregnancy study. The DNA of the CDR3 is TGTGCCAGCAAGTCGCAGAGGCTTAACACCGGGGAGCTGTTTTTT. It encodes CASKSQRLNTGELFF.